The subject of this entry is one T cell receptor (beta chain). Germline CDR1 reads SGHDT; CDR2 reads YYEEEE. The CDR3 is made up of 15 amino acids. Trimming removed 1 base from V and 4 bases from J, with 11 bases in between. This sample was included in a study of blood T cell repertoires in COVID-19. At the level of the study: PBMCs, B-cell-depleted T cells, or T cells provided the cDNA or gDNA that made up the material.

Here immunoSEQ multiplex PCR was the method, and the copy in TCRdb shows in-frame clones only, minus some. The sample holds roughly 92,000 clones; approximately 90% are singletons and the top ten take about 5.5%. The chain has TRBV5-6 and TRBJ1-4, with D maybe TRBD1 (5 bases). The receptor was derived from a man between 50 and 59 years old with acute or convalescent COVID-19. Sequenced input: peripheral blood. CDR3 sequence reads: CASSLKGQGNEKLFF. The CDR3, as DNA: TGTGCCAGCAGCTTGAAGGGGCAGGGTAATGAAAAACTGTTTTTT.